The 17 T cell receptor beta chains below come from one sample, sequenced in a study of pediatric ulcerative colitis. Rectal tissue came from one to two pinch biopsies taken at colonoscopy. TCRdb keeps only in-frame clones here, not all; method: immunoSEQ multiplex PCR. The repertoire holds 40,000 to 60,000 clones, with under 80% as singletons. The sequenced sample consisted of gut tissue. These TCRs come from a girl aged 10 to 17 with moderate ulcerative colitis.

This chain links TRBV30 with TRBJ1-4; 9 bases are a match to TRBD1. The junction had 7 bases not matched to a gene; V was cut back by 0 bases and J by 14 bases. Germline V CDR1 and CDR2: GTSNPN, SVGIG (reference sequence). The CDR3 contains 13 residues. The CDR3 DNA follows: TGTGCCTGGAGTGTCCACTCCGGGACAGGGCTGTTTTTT. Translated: CAWSVHSGTGLFF.

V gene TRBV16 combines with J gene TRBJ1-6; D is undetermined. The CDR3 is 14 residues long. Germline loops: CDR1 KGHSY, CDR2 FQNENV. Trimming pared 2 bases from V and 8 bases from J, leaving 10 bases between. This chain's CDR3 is CASSQLTGDSPLHF. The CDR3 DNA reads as TGTGCCAGCAGCCAACTTACCGGGGATTCACCCCTCCACTTT. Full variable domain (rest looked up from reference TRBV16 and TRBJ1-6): GEEVAQTPKHLVRGEGQKAKLYCAPIKGHSYVFWYQQVLKNEFKFLISFQNENVFDETGMPKERFSAKCLPNSPCSLEIQATKLEDSAVYFCASSQLTGDSPLHFGNGTRLTVT.

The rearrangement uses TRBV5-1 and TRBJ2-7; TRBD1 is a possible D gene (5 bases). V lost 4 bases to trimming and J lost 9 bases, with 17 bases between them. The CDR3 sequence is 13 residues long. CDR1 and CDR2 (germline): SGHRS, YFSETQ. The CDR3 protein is CASSPDGWGVQYF. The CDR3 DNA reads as TGCGCCAGCAGCCCGGACGGATGGGGCGTGCAGTACTTC.

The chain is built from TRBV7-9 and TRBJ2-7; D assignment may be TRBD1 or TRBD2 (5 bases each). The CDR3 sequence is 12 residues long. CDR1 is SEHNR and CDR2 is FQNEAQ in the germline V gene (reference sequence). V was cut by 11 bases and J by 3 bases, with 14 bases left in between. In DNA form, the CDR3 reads TGTGCCGTCGGGACCGTCCGCTACGAGCAGTACTTC. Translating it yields CAVGTVRYEQYF.

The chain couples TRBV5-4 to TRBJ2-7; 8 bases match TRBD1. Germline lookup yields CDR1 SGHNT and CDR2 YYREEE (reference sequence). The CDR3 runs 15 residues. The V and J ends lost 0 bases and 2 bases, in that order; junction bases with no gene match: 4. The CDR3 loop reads CASSLVGTGTYEQYF. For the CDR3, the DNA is TGTGCCAGCAGCTTGGTGGGGACAGGTACCTACGAGCAGTACTTC.

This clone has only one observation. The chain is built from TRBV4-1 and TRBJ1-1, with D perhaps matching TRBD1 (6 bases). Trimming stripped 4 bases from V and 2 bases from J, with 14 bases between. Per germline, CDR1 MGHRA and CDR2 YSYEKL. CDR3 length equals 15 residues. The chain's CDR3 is CASSLKRGVNTEAFF. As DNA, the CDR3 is TGCGCCAGCAGCCTGAAGAGGGGGGTAAACACTGAAGCTTTCTTT.

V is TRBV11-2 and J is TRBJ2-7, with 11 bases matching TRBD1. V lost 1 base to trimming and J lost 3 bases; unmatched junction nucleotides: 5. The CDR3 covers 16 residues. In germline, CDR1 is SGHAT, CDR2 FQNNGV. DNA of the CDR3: TGTGCCAGCAGCTTAGGGCCGGGACAGGGGGTCTACGAGCAGTACTTC. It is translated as CASSLGPGQGVYEQYF. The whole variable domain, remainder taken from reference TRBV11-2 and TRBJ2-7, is EAGVAQSPRYKIIEKRQSVAFWCNPISGHATLYWYQQILGQGPKLLIQFQNNGVVDDSQLPKDRFSAERLKGVDSTLKIQPAKLEDSAVYLCASSLGPGQGVYEQYFGPGTRLTVT.

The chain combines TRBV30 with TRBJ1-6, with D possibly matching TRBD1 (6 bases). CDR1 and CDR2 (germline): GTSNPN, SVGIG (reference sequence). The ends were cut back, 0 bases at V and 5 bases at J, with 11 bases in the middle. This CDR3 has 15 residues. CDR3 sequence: CAWSVGGVNNSPLHF. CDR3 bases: TGTGCCTGGAGTGTAGGGGGAGTTAATAATTCACCCCTCCACTTT.

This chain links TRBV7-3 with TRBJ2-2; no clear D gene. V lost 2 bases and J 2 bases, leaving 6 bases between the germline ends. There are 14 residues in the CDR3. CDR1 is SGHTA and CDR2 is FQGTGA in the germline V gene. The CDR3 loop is CASSLLDNTGELFF. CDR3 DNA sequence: TGTGCCAGCAGCTTATTGGATAACACCGGGGAGCTGTTTTTT.

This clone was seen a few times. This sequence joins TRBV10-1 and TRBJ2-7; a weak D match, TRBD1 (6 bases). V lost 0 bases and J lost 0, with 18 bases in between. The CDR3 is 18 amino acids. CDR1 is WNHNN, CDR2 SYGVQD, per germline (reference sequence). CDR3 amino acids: CASSESRPSQGSSYEQYF. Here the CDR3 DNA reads TGCGCCAGCAGTGAGTCGAGACCGTCACAGGGAAGCTCCTACGAGCAGTACTTC.

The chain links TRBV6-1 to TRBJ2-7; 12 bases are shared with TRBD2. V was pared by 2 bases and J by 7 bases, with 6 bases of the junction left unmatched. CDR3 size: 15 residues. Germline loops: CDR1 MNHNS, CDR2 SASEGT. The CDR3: CASSERLAGVREQYF. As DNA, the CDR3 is TGTGCCAGCAGTGAAAGACTAGCGGGAGTGAGGGAGCAGTACTTC.

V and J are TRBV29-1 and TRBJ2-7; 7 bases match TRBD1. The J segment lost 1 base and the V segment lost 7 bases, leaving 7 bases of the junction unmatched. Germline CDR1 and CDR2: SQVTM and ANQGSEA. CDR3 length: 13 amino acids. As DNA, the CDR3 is TGCAGCGGATCAGGGGGAGCTTCCTACGAGCAGTACTTC. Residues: CSGSGGASYEQYF.

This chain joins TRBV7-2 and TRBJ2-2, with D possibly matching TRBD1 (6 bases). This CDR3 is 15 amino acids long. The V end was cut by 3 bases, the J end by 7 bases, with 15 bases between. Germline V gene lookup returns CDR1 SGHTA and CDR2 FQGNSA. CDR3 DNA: TGTGCCAGCAGCTTGTGGGACATAAGGGGCGGGGAGCTGTTTTTT. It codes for CASSLWDIRGGELFF.

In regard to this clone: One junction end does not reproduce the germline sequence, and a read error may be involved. The CDR3 DNA reads as TGTGCCAGCAGTGCACAGGTGTTCTCCTACGATGAGCAGTTCTTC. It is translated as CASSAQVFSYDEQFF. The chain couples TRBV6-1 to TRBJ2-1, with D possibly TRBD1 on 5 matching bases. This CDR3 contains 15 residues. Germline values: CDR1 MNHNS, CDR2 SASEGT.

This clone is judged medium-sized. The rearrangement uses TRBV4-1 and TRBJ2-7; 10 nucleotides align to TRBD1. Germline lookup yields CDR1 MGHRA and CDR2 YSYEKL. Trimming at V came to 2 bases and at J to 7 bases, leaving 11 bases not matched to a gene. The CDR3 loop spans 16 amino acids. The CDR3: CASSQNLWTGGDEQYF. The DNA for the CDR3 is TGCGCCAGCAGCCAAAATCTGTGGACAGGGGGAGATGAGCAGTACTTC.

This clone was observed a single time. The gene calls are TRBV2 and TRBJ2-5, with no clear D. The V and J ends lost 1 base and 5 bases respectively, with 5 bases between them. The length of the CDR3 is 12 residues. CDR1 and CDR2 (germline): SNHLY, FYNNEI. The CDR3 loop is CASSEVLETQYF. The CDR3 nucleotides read TGTGCCAGCAGTGAAGTTTTGGAGACCCAGTACTTC.

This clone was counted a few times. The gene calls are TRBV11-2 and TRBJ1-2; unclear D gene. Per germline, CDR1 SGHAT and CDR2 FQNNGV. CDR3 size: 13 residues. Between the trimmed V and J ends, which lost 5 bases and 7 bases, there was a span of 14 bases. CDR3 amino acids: CASSPNSGFGYTF. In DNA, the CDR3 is TGTGCCAGCAGCCCTAATTCTGGGTTTGGCTACACCTTC.